This TCR beta chain came from a study of sequential checkpoint blockade in melanoma. Study at large: First-line arms were nivolumab then ipilimumab, or the reverse, randomized 1:1. After nivolumab or ipilimumab alone, twenty-two patients had week-13 rebiopsies.

On this clone itself: No antigen is known for it.

This table comes from immunoSEQ multiplex PCR, and its TCRdb copy is limited to in-frame clones, with some not included. There are tens of thousands of clones in the sample; roughly 30% occur only once, and under 8.5% lies in the top ten. The CDR3 has 15 residues. From germline, CDR1 is LNHDA and CDR2 SQIVND (reference sequence). Trimming pared 5 bases from V and 0 bases from J, leaving 11 bases between. Noted treatment: randomized to nivolumab then ipilimumab (arm A) or the reverse (arm B). Findings of the study overall: T-cell fraction and clonality followed PD-L1 and CD8+ counts, not mutational load.

The TCR sequence derives from a human donor with melanoma. The chain links TRBV19 to TRBJ1-5; D perhaps matches TRBD1 (5 bases). Sequences were derived from tumor tissue (inferred from file names), sampled from a patient given nivolumab and ipilimumab in sequence. CDR3 in amino acids: CASSWGELSNQPQHF. Written as DNA, the CDR3 is TGTGCCAGTAGTTGGGGGGAGCTTAGCAATCAGCCCCAGCATTTT.